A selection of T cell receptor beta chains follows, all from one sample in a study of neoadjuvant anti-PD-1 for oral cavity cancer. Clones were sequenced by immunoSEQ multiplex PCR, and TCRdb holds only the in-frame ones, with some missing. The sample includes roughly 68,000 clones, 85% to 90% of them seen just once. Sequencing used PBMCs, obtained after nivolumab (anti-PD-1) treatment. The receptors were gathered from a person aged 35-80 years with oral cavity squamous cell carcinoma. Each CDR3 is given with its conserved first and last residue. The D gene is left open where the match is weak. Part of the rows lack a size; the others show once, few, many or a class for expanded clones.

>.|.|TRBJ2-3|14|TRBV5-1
TGCGCCAGCGGGGCGGCGGCCGGCACAGATACGCAGTATTTT
CASGAAAGTDTQYF
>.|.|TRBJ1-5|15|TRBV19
TGTGCCAGCCCAATCGACTCCCGGGGCAATCAGCCCCAGCATTTT
CASPIDSRGNQPQHF
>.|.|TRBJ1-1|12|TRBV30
TGTGCCTGGCTCCGGGTCCGGGGAGAAGCTTTCTTT
CAWLRVRGEAFF
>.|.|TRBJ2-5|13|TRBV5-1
TGCGCCAGCAGCTGGGCGCCCCAAGAGACCCAGTACTTC
CASSWAPQETQYF
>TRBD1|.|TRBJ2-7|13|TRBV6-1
TGTGCCAGCATCCTGACAGGGGCATACGAGCAGTACTTC
CASILTGAYEQYF
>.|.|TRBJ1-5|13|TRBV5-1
TGCGCCAGCAGCCCCGAGGGGAATCAGCCCCAGCATTTT
CASSPEGNQPQHF
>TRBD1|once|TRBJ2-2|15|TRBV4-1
TGCGCCAGCAGCCTAACCGGGACAGGGACCGGGGAGCTGTTTTTT
CASSLTGTGTGELFF
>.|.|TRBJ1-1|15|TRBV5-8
TGTGCCAGCAGCTTGGGTGGGCGGCTGAACACTGAAGCTTTCTTT
CASSLGGRLNTEAFF
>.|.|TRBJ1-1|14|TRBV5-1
TGCGCCAGCAGACCCCCAGGGATGAACACTGAAGCTTTCTTT
CASRPPGMNTEAFF
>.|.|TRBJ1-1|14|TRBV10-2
TGCGCCAGCATGCGATGGGGCCCGAACACTGAAGCTTTCTTT
CASMRWGPNTEAFF
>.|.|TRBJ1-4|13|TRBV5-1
TGCGCCAGCAGCTTTATTGCCCCGCTAAAACTGTTTTTT
CASSFIAPLKLFF
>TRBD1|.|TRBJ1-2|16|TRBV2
TGTGCCAGCAGTGATCACCTCGACAGGGGGGACTATGGCTACACCTTC
CASSDHLDRGDYGYTF